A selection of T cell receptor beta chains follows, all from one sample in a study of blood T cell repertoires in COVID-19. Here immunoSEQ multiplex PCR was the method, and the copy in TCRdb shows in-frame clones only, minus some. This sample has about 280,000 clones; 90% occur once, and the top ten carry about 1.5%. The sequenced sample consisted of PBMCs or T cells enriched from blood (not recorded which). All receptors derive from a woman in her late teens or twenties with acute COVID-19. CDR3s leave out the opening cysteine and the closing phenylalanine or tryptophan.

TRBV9,ASSPEDVAYEQY
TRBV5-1,ASSQNPTVTYEQY
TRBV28,ASSLTGGDNEQF
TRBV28,ASMEGSVRQPQH
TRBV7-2,ASSLMTGAFEAF
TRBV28,ASSLAVYDEQY
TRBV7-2,ASSSNIGTAPSYGYT
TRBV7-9,ASRKLAEETQY
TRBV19,ASRTGDTNLGAF
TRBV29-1,SVAGTGLKETQY